This TCR beta chain was captured by sequencing in a study of blood T cell repertoires in COVID-19. Across the whole study: The analysed material was cDNA or gDNA that came from T cells, B-cell-depleted T cells, or PBMCs.

In the source study's methods: Nucleated cell counts were estimated from reference gene primer amplification. Generated by immunoSEQ multiplex PCR, the TCRdb table keeps only in-frame clones and is missing some. For V, J and clone size, that table is used; D and trimming come from the DNA. The data hold around 270,000 clones, with about four fifths observed a single time. The J segment lost 2 bases and the V segment lost 3 bases, leaving 3 bases of the junction unmatched. In germline, CDR1 is SGDLS, CDR2 YYNGEE. The CDR3 is 16 residues long. This TCR derives from a woman between 40 and 55 years old who had recovered from COVID-19. J is TRBJ2-6 and V is TRBV9; TRBD1 agrees at 9 bases. Sequenced sample: peripheral blood. CDR3 coding DNA: TGTGCCAGCAGCGGACAGGGGGAAACTGGGGCCAACGTCCTGACTTTC. Translating it yields CASSGQGETGANVLTF.